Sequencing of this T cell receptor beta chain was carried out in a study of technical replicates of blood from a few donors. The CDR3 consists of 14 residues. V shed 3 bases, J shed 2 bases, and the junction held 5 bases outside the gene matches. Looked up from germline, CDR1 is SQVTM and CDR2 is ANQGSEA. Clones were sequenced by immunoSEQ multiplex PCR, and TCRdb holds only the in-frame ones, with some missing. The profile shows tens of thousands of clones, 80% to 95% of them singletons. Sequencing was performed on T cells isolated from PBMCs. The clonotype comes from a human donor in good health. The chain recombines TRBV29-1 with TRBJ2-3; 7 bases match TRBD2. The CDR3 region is CSVEGGTDTDTQYF. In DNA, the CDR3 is TGCAGCGTTGAGGGGGGGACCGACACAGATACGCAGTATTTT.